This T cell receptor (beta chain) was found in a study of shared clonotypes between healthy human individuals. Across the study: A couple of female and three male donors aged 18 to 49 were enrolled.

The CDR3 has 15 amino acids. V was pared by 0 bases and J by 3 bases, with 3 bases of the junction left unmatched. Germline loops: CDR1 SGDLS, CDR2 YYNGEE. Negatively enriched CD4+ T cells were divided by CD45RA into naive and memory. Sorted subsets were amplified in replicate PCRs using 150 to 250 ng DNA, roughly 30,000 T cell genomes. TCRdb's table, derived via immunoSEQ multiplex PCR, lists solely in-frame clones and lacks some. The sample has about 1.1 million clones, approximately 75% seen once. The chain recombines TRBV9 with TRBJ2-7; 10 bases line up with TRBD1. The sequenced sample consisted of memory CD4+ T cells from PBMCs. Specified subset: CD45RA-negative fraction. This receptor was identified in a man aged 18 to 35 in good health. Some clones in this sample may be carry-over from other donors' samples. DNA for the CDR3: TGTGCCAGCAGCGTAGATGGACAGGGGGACTACGAGCAGTACTTC. It codes for CASSVDGQGDYEQYF.